Below, 24 T cell receptor beta chains from the same sample are listed, as sequenced in a study of beta chain features in type 1 diabetes. Their antigens remain unidentified. Every bit of the isolated RNA underwent reverse transcription, so sequencing read expressed TCRB transcripts. Clones were sequenced by immunoSEQ multiplex PCR, and TCRdb holds only the in-frame ones, with some missing. The sample has more than 250,000 clones, roughly 15% seen once. Study findings and constraints: Researchers report that Type 1 diabetes patients had moderately but significantly shorter TCRB CDR3s across all four CD4+ subsets.

Sequenced: naive CD4+ T cells from blood. The receptors shown here come from a young man with type 1 diabetes.

The rearrangement links TRBV27 to TRBJ2-3, with 8 bases lining up with TRBD1. CDR3 length: 15 residues. After removal of 5 bases from V and 5 bases from J, the junction contained 9 bases not matched to a gene. From germline, CDR1 is MNHEY and CDR2 SMNVEV (reference sequence). The CDR3 reads CASSPRTGIRDTQYF. In DNA form, the CDR3 reads TGTGCCAGCAGTCCCCGGACAGGGATAAGAGATACGCAGTATTTT.

This clone showed up just a few times. The rearrangement joins TRBV7-9 to TRBJ2-5; D unresolved. V was pared by 3 bases and J by 3 bases, with 5 bases between. This CDR3 spans 12 amino acids. CDR1 and CDR2 from the germline V gene are SEHNR and FQNEAQ (reference sequence). The CDR3 DNA reads as TGTGCCAGCAGCTTCGCGGAAGAGACCCAGTACTTC. It yields the protein CASSFAEETQYF.

This clone has only a few counts. The chain carries TRBV29-1 and TRBJ2-7; weak D call: TRBD1 (6 bases). Trimming pared 7 bases from V and 2 bases from J, leaving 9 bases between. This CDR3 region has 11 residues. Germline V gene lookup returns CDR1 SQVTM and CDR2 ANQGSEA. CDR3 DNA sequence: TGCAGCGCTCAGGGGCCCTACGAGCAGTACTTC. The encoded protein is CSAQGPYEQYF.

The genes are TRBV19 and TRBJ1-4; 10 positions match TRBD1. The junction had 12 bases not matched to a gene; V was cut back by 3 bases and J by 8 bases. Germline V lookup: CDR1 LNHDA, CDR2 SQIVND (reference sequence). The CDR3 has 17 amino acids. CDR3 sequence reads: CASSMAPWTGGEEKLFF. The CDR3 DNA is TGTGCCAGTAGTATGGCCCCTTGGACAGGGGGGGAAGAAAAACTGTTTTTT.

This clone was counted between two and nine times. The chain recombines TRBV29-1 with TRBJ2-1; D possibly corresponds to TRBD1 (6 bases). Germline V gene sequence: CDR1 SQVTM, CDR2 ANQGSEA. Trimming removed 7 bases from V and 5 bases from J, with 15 bases in between. The CDR3 extends over 13 amino acids. The CDR3 DNA is TGCAGCGCGAACAGGGCGATGGACAATGAGCAGTTCTTC. The encoded protein is CSANRAMDNEQFF.

The gene calls are TRBV2 and TRBJ2-5, with 8 bases identical to TRBD1. The CDR3 loop spans 15 amino acids. The germline V gene encodes CDR1 SNHLY and CDR2 FYNNEI. V dropped 2 bases and J dropped 5; count of bases not matched to a gene: 7. In nucleotides, the CDR3 is TGTGCCAGCAGTGAATTGGGCAGGGGGCGGGAGACCCAGTACTTC. It is translated as CASSELGRGRETQYF.

The V call is TRBV6-4, the J call TRBJ1-5; D remains ambiguous. Germline CDR1 is MRHNA and CDR2 is SNTAGT. CDR3 length equals 13 residues. Trimming shortened V by 7 bases and J by 3 bases, and 10 bases separated the two germline ends. The CDR3 protein is CASISMINQPQHF. CDR3 DNA: TGTGCCAGCATAAGCATGATCAATCAGCCCCAGCATTTT.

In its sample, this clone was seen a few times. V is TRBV18 and J is TRBJ2-1; D gene ambiguous. Germline loops: CDR1 KGHSH, CDR2 LQKENI. The length of the CDR3 is 16 residues. The ends were cut back, 0 bases at V and 0 bases at J, with 9 bases in the middle. CDR3 region: CASSPPSSSSYNEQFF. CDR3 DNA: TGTGCCAGCTCACCACCTAGCTCGAGCTCCTACAATGAGCAGTTCTTC.

This chain links TRBV5-6 with TRBJ1-5; unclear D gene. Germline lookup yields CDR1 SGHDT and CDR2 YYEEEE. The CDR3 loop spans 15 amino acids. Deletions cut 0 bases from V and 5 bases from J, with 12 bases between. CDR3 in DNA: TGTGCCAGCAGCTTGGCGGCAGGACTTCATCAGCCCCAGCATTTT. Translated: CASSLAAGLHQPQHF.

The chain joins TRBV15 to TRBJ2-5, with 7 positions matching TRBD1. CDR3 length: 15 amino acids. Germline CDR1 reads LNHNV; CDR2 reads YYDKDF (reference sequence). J lost 1 base, V lost 3 bases, and 5 bases had no gene match. CDR3 coding DNA: TGTGCCACCAGCAGTCAAGAGGGGGCCCAAGAGACCCAGTACTTC. It yields the protein CATSSQEGAQETQYF.

This clone appeared once. This chain joins TRBV5-1 and TRBJ2-7; D is undetermined. The CDR3 is made up of 14 amino acids. Germline assignment: CDR1 SGHRS and CDR2 YFSETQ. V lost 0 bases and J 3 bases, leaving 10 bases between the germline ends. CDR3 loop: CASSLGGTHYEQYF. CDR3 coding DNA: TGCGCCAGCAGCTTGGGAGGCACCCACTACGAGCAGTACTTC.

V usage is TRBV15 and J usage is TRBJ1-1; D is perhaps TRBD1 (6 bases). This CDR3 contains 14 residues. V gave up 6 bases and J gave up 2 bases, with 13 bases separating them. Germline CDR1 and CDR2: LNHNV and YYDKDF (reference sequence). The CDR3 is CATRQGLYNTEAFF. CDR3 in DNA: TGTGCCACCAGACAGGGTCTTTACAACACTGAAGCTTTCTTT.

The genes are TRBV30 and TRBJ2-2; D possibly corresponds to TRBD1 (5 bases). CDR1 is GTSNPN and CDR2 is SVGIG in the germline V gene (reference sequence). The V gene lost 4 bases and the J gene lost 0 bases, with 12 bases spanning the gap. This CDR3 region has 15 residues. The DNA for the CDR3 is TGTGCCTGGAACCAGGGTATCGCGAACACCGGGGAGCTGTTTTTT. Residues: CAWNQGIANTGELFF.

This chain joins TRBV30 and TRBJ2-6; possibly TRBD1 for D (6 bases). Germline V lookup: CDR1 GTSNPN, CDR2 SVGIG (reference sequence). V shed 6 bases and J shed 2 bases, with 11 bases lying between them. The CDR3 spans 14 residues. The CDR3 DNA is TGTGCCTGCAAAGGGGGAGCTGGGGCCAACGTCCTGACTTTC. It encodes CACKGGAGANVLTF.

This clone occurred a few times. The rearrangement links TRBV25-1 to TRBJ1-1; D is perhaps TRBD1 (5 bases). The germline V gene has CDR1 MGHDK and CDR2 SYGVNS. Trimming stripped 2 bases from V and 3 bases from J, with 10 bases between. The CDR3 spans 14 residues. Here the CDR3 reads CASSEQGRDTEAFF. The CDR3 DNA reads TGTGCCAGCAGTGAACAGGGCAGGGACACTGAAGCTTTCTTT.

This clone appeared a few times. V gene TRBV5-1 combines with J gene TRBJ2-1; 9 bases match TRBD2. Trimming took 4 bases from V and 8 from J; bases not matched to a gene: 13. The CDR3 is made up of 16 amino acids. Germline assignment: CDR1 SGHRS and CDR2 YFSETQ. CDR3 region: CASSQELAGVSYEQFF. CDR3 in DNA: TGCGCCAGCAGCCAGGAGTTAGCGGGAGTTTCCTATGAGCAGTTCTTC.

V gene TRBV15 combines with J gene TRBJ2-7; 12 positions match TRBD1. The ends lost 2 bases at V and 1 base at J; junction bases unmatched: 3. In germline, CDR1 is LNHNV, CDR2 YYDKDF (reference sequence). This CDR3 is 16 amino acids long. For the CDR3, the DNA is TGTGCCACCAGCAGACTGGGACAGGGGGCTTCCTACGAGCAGTACTTC. It specifies CATSRLGQGASYEQYF. The full variable domain, rest sourced from reference TRBV15 and TRBJ2-7, is DAMVIQNPRYQVTQFGKPVTLSCSQTLNHNVMYWYQQKSSQAPKLLFHYYDKDFNNEADTPDNFQSRRPNTSFCFLDIRSPGLGDTAMYLCATSRLGQGASYEQYFGPGTRLTVT.

The chain employs TRBV7-2 and TRBJ2-5, with 9 nucleotides matching TRBD2. This CDR3 spans 14 amino acids. Unmatched junction bases numbered 2, after V lost 0 bases and J lost 6 bases. Germline lookup yields CDR1 SGHTA and CDR2 FQGNSA. The DNA of the CDR3 is TGTGCCAGCAGCTTAGCTAGCGGGAGTAAGACCCAGTACTTC. Its protein is CASSLASGSKTQYF.

V and J are TRBV4-1 and TRBJ2-1, with D perhaps TRBD2 (6 bases). Trimming took off 0 bases at V and 6 bases at J, with 15 bases between the two ends. The CDR3 contains 16 residues. Germline assignment: CDR1 MGHRA and CDR2 YSYEKL. Here the CDR3 reads CASSQDYQEGLNEQFF. Written as DNA, the CDR3 is TGCGCCAGCAGCCAAGATTATCAGGAGGGCCTCAATGAGCAGTTCTTC.

The CDR3: CASSPQGTQNQPQHF. CDR3 DNA: TGTGCCAGCAGCCCTCAAGGGACACAGAATCAGCCCCAGCATTTT. V and J are TRBV7-9 and TRBJ1-5, with D possibly being TRBD1 (6 bases). V was clipped by 5 bases and J by 4 bases, with 15 bases between them. The CDR3 runs to 15 residues. In germline, CDR1 is SEHNR, CDR2 FQNEAQ (reference sequence).

The J gene is TRBJ2-3, the V gene TRBV5-1; 9 positions agree with TRBD2. There are 18 residues in the CDR3. Germline V lookup: CDR1 SGHRS, CDR2 YFSETQ. V lost 0 bases and J lost 5; bases outside the gene matches: 13. CDR3 sequence reads: CASSLVRTGTSSRDTQYF. The CDR3 DNA reads as TGCGCCAGCAGCTTGGTTCGTACGGGGACTAGCAGCCGAGATACGCAGTATTTT.

The V call is TRBV5-4, the J call TRBJ2-5, with D possibly matching TRBD1 (6 bases). V lost 2 bases and J lost 2, with 13 bases in between. Germline lookup yields CDR1 SGHNT and CDR2 YYREEE (reference sequence). The CDR3 is 15 residues long. The CDR3 bases are TGTGCCAGCAGCTTTTCACAGGGCAAACAAGAGACCCAGTACTTC. Protein sequence: CASSFSQGKQETQYF.

This clone appeared a few times. The chain joins TRBV10-3 to TRBJ2-7; 9 bases are a match to TRBD1. CDR3 length: 13 residues. Trimming at V came to 6 bases and at J to 3 bases, leaving 3 bases not matched to a gene. The V gene's germline CDR1 is ENHRY and CDR2 SYGVKD. The DNA of the CDR3 is TGTGCCATCAGCCCGGGACAGGGCTACGAGCAGTACTTC. It specifies CAISPGQGYEQYF.

This clone was detected only a few times. The chain uses TRBV7-2 and TRBJ1-2, with unresolved D. Germline V gene sequence: CDR1 SGHTA, CDR2 FQGNSA. This CDR3 has 14 residues. Trimming took off 8 bases at V and 1 base at J, with 14 bases between the two ends. The CDR3 sequence is CASSVTTINYGYTF. The CDR3 DNA follows: TGTGCCAGCTCAGTGACCACTATTAACTATGGCTACACCTTC. The full variable domain, in which reference TRBV7-2 and TRBJ1-2 provide the parts outside the CDR3, is GAGVSQSPSNKVTEKGKDVELRCDPISGHTALYWYRQSLGQGLEFLIYFQGNSAPDKSGLPSDRFSAERTGGSVSTLTIQRTQQEDSAVYLCASSVTTINYGYTFGSGTRLTVV.